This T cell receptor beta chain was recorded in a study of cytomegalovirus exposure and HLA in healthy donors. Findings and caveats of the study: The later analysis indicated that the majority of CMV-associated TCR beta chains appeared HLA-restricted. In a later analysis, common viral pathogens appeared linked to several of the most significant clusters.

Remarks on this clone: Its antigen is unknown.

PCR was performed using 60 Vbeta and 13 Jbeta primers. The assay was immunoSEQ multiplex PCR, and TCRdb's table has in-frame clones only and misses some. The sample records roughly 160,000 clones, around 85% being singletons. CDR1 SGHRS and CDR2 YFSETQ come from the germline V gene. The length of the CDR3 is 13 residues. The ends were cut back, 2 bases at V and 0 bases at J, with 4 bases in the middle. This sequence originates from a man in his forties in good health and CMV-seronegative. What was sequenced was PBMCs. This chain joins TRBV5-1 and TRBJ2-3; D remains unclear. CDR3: CASSFPSTDTQYF. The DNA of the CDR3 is TGCGCCAGCAGCTTTCCTAGCACAGATACGCAGTATTTT.